The 24 T cell receptor beta chains below come from one sample, sequenced in a study of OX40 agonist ivuxolimab in advanced cancers. Sequencing used immunoSEQ multiplex PCR; TCRdb keeps in-frame clones, though not all of them. The table records around 90,000 clones, about 91% of them present only once. The specimen comprised CD4+ or CD8+ T cells sorted from blood, sampled in a trial of the OX40 agonist ivuxolimab. These receptors originate from an adult with an advanced solid tumor such as melanoma, head and neck, liver or kidney cancer.

The table lists this clone with a few counts. The CDR3 here is CASLRWGRLNYGYTF. The CDR3 nucleotides are TGTGCCAGCCTCCGGTGGGGGCGACTTAACTATGGCTACACCTTC. V gene TRBV28 combines with J gene TRBJ1-2; perhaps TRBD1 as D (6 bases). The CDR3 sequence is 15 residues long. V gave up 8 bases and J gave up 1 base, with 17 bases separating them. Germline CDR1 reads MDHEN; CDR2 reads SYDVKM.

The rearrangement joins TRBV28 to TRBJ2-3; 9 nucleotides align to TRBD2. Trimming cost V 6 bases and J 1 base; bases outside gene matches: 8. The CDR3 length is 16 residues. CDR1 and CDR2 (germline): MDHEN, SYDVKM. The CDR3 DNA reads TGTGCCAGCAGAACCATAGCGGGAGCTCGCACAGATACGCAGTATTTT. It translates to CASRTIAGARTDTQYF.

J is TRBJ1-5 and V is TRBV6-6, with 11 bases lining up with TRBD1. Per the germline V gene, CDR1 is MNHNY and CDR2 is SVGAGI (reference sequence). There are 14 residues in the CDR3. V lost 4 bases to trimming and J lost 6 bases; unmatched junction nucleotides: 2. The chain's CDR3 is CASSSGTGGQPQHF. DNA for the CDR3: TGTGCCAGCAGTTCTGGGACAGGGGGTCAGCCCCAGCATTTT.

V gene TRBV27 combines with J gene TRBJ2-1; weak D call: TRBD1 (5 bases). Germline V lookup: CDR1 MNHEY, CDR2 SMNVEV (reference sequence). The CDR3 runs 14 residues. V lost 3 bases to trimming and J lost 10 bases, with 16 bases between them. The CDR3 DNA follows: TGTGCCAGCAGTTTGGGAAAAGGGGCGGAAGAGCAGTTCTTC. Translation: CASSLGKGAEEQFF.

The sample holds one count of this clone. The rearrangement joins TRBV5-8 to TRBJ1-1; D gene uncertain. Trimming pared 6 bases from V and 1 base from J, leaving 10 bases between. Germline values: CDR1 SGHTS, CDR2 YDEGEE. The CDR3 extends over 13 amino acids. The CDR3 coding sequence is TGTGCCAGCACATCAGAGGGGAACACTGAAGCTTTCTTT. It encodes CASTSEGNTEAFF.

V gene TRBV5-1 combines with J gene TRBJ1-2; D not resolved. The CDR3 has 13 amino acids. Trimming removed 4 bases at V and 8 bases at J, with 15 bases between. The germline gives CDR1 SGHRS, CDR2 YFSETQ. CDR3 region: CASSPEREGGYTF. The CDR3 region has the DNA TGCGCCAGCAGCCCAGAAAGGGAGGGCGGCTACACCTTC.

V is TRBV19 and J is TRBJ2-5, with 9 bases that match TRBD2. This CDR3 is built from 14 residues. With 4 bases clipped from V and 7 bases from J, the junction kept 7 bases outside the gene matches. Germline CDR1 reads LNHDA; CDR2 reads SQIVND (reference sequence). CDR3 protein: CASSKASGATTQYF. In DNA, the CDR3 is TGTGCCAGTAGTAAGGCTAGCGGGGCAACGACCCAGTACTTC.

The chain combines TRBV21-1 with TRBJ2-5; the table's D call of TRBD2 was not tested on the DNA. TRBV21-1 is recorded as a pseudogene. The CDR3 runs to 14 residues. The CDR3 here is CASIQTSLCETQYF. CDR3 coding DNA: TGTGCCAGCATCCAAACGTCCCTATGCGAGACCCAGTACTTC.

The chain employs TRBV6-5 and TRBJ2-7; D may be TRBD1 (5 bases). Trimming took 6 bases from V and 0 from J, leaving 9 bases between them. Germline assignment: CDR1 MNHEY and CDR2 SVGAGI. This CDR3 contains 13 residues. CDR3 DNA sequence: TGTGCCAGCAGAGGGGCCGGCTCCTACGAGCAGTACTTC. Translation: CASRGAGSYEQYF.

V and J are TRBV28 and TRBJ2-1; D gene ambiguous. Trimming left V 7 bases short and J 6 bases short, with 10 bases between. Germline-derived CDR1 and CDR2 are MDHEN and SYDVKM. CDR3 length: 12 residues. CDR3 protein: CASTVSSNEQFF. CDR3 in DNA: TGTGCCAGCACTGTATCTAGCAATGAGCAGTTCTTC. Combining the CDR3 with reference TRBV28 and TRBJ2-1 gives the whole variable domain DVKVTQSSRYLVKRTGEKVFLECVQDMDHENMFWYRQDPGLGLRLIYFSYDVKMKEKGDIPEGYSVSREKKERFSLILESASTNQTSMYLCASTVSSNEQFFGPGTRLTVL.

This clone was seen only once. The chain joins TRBV14 to TRBJ1-2; D ambiguous. This CDR3 contains 14 residues. Germline-derived CDR1 and CDR2 are SGHDN and FVKESK. The V gene lost 5 bases and the J gene lost 0 bases, with 10 bases spanning the gap. For the CDR3, the DNA is TGTGCCAGCAGCTACGACCGTGCTAACTATGGCTACACCTTC. Translated: CASSYDRANYGYTF.

The chain couples TRBV6-5 to TRBJ1-2, with a weak D call TRBD1 (6 bases). This CDR3 comprises 15 residues. Germline V gene data show CDR1 as MNHEY and CDR2 as SVGAGI. V was cut by 6 bases and J by 3 bases, with 17 bases left in between. The chain's CDR3 is CASRAPGGQDYGYTF. The CDR3 coding sequence is TGTGCCAGCAGAGCCCCTGGGGGGCAGGACTATGGCTACACCTTC.

The genes are TRBV2 and TRBJ1-4; no firm D call. Germline loops: CDR1 SNHLY, CDR2 FYNNEI. V was clipped by 7 bases and J by 8 bases, with 14 bases between them. The CDR3 runs 13 residues. CDR3: CASKIGVVEKLFF. CDR3 DNA sequence: TGTGCCAGCAAGATCGGGGTTGTAGAAAAACTGTTTTTT.

The genes are TRBV10-1 and TRBJ2-3, with TRBD1 identical over 7 bases. The V and J ends lost 5 bases and 0 bases, in that order; junction bases with no gene match: 2. The CDR3 sequence is 14 residues long. Germline values: CDR1 WNHNN, CDR2 SYGVQD (reference sequence). The CDR3 DNA follows: TGCGCCAGCAGTTCGGGACAGAGCACAGATACGCAGTATTTT. This translates into CASSSGQSTDTQYF.

This chain links TRBV5-1 with TRBJ2-7; D is possibly TRBD2 (6 bases). Germline V lookup: CDR1 SGHRS, CDR2 YFSETQ. Trimming removed 6 bases at V and 7 bases at J, with 17 bases between. The CDR3 length is 13 residues. The CDR3: CASTYVLGGEQYF. CDR3 sequence (DNA): TGCGCCAGCACTTACGTGCTCGGGGGAGAGCAGTACTTC.

The chain couples TRBV19 to TRBJ1-5; D ambiguous. V lost 2 bases, J lost 4 bases, and 6 bases lay in between. Germline lookup yields CDR1 LNHDA and CDR2 SQIVND (reference sequence). CDR3 size: 13 residues. CDR3 region: CASSIRENQPQHF. Written as DNA, the CDR3 is TGTGCCAGTAGTATACGAGAGAATCAGCCCCAGCATTTT.

J is TRBJ2-7 and V is TRBV7-2; 7 nucleotides match TRBD2. The CDR3 is made up of 14 amino acids. Trimming took 1 base from V and 4 from J; bases not matched to a gene: 4. Germline CDR1 SGHTA, CDR2 FQGNSA. The CDR3 region is CASSLEGGPYEQYF. The CDR3 nucleotides are TGTGCCAGCAGCTTAGAGGGAGGGCCATACGAGCAGTACTTC.

This clone was counted only a few times. V is TRBV28 and J is TRBJ1-2; no reliable D call. Germline CDR1 is MDHEN and CDR2 is SYDVKM. V shed 5 bases and J shed 4 bases, with 23 bases lying between them. There are 17 residues in the CDR3. The CDR3 loop reads CASSKNPPQDRVYGYTF. CDR3 bases: TGTGCCAGCAGTAAGAACCCTCCGCAAGACCGAGTCTATGGCTACACCTTC.

The chain recombines TRBV7-3 with TRBJ2-2, with 8 nucleotides matching TRBD1. From germline, CDR1 is SGHTA and CDR2 FQGTGA. The CDR3 contains 15 residues. V was pared by 8 bases and J by 5 bases, with 10 bases of the junction left unmatched. Here the CDR3 reads CASGTQGARTGELFF. The DNA for the CDR3 is TGTGCCAGCGGAACTCAGGGGGCGCGGACCGGGGAGCTGTTTTTT.

This chain joins TRBV4-3 and TRBJ1-4; the D gene is possibly TRBD1 (5 bases). V was pared by 1 base and J by 3 bases, with 12 bases between. This CDR3 is 16 amino acids long. Germline-derived CDR1 and CDR2 are LGHNA and YSLEER. CDR3 region: CASSQAGGYANEKLFF. Here the CDR3 DNA reads TGCGCCAGCAGCCAAGCCGGGGGGTACGCTAATGAAAAACTGTTTTTT.

This chain links TRBV2 with TRBJ1-2; 7 nucleotides align to TRBD1. From germline, CDR1 is SNHLY and CDR2 FYNNEI. CDR3 length: 15 amino acids. V dropped 6 bases and J dropped 8; count of bases not matched to a gene: 15. The CDR3 here is CASRSRQGEFAGYTF. As DNA, the CDR3 is TGTGCCAGCAGGTCTAGACAGGGCGAGTTTGCAGGCTACACCTTC.

Regarding this clone: Germline is not matched at one junction end, which may reflect a read error. J is TRBJ1-4 and V is TRBV6-5; D gene ambiguous. CDR3 length equals 14 residues. The germline V gene encodes CDR1 MNHEY and CDR2 SVGAGI. CDR3 sequence reads: CASRPDATNEQLFF. The CDR3 DNA reads TGTGCCAGCAGACCCGATGCAACTAATGAACAACTGTTTTTT.

The V call is TRBV19, the J call TRBJ2-3; D remains ambiguous. The CDR3 sequence is 13 residues long. V dropped 6 bases and J dropped 6 bases, with 13 bases sitting between them. CDR1 is LNHDA and CDR2 is SQIVND in the germline V gene (reference sequence). CDR3 in amino acids: CASSPRWADTQYF. DNA for the CDR3: TGTGCCAGTAGCCCGAGATGGGCCGATACGCAGTATTTT.

The chain carries TRBV30 and TRBJ2-7; perhaps TRBD1 as D (6 bases). The V gene's germline CDR1 is GTSNPN and CDR2 SVGIG (reference sequence). V gave up 0 bases and J gave up 11 bases, with 14 bases separating them. The CDR3 runs to 12 residues. This chain's CDR3 is CAWSVMQGFEYF. DNA for the CDR3: TGTGCCTGGAGTGTAATGCAGGGGTTCGAGTACTTC.